This T cell receptor beta chain was sequenced in a study of T cell responses to AZD1222 COVID-19 vaccine. Background on the study: Investigators merged groups given second doses at roughly 4 or roughly 12 weeks. Study-wide findings and caveats: Among those given AZD1222, only 6 or 7 were seropositive at baseline.

The assay was immunoSEQ multiplex PCR, and TCRdb's table has in-frame clones only and misses some. The repertoire holds some 110,000 clones, with around 88% as singletons. Remarks on this clone: Its antigen is unidentified.

With V trimmed by 2 bases and J by 4 bases, 10 bases remained unmatched. CDR3 length: 18 amino acids. Germline V CDR1 and CDR2: SGDLS, YYNGEE. The receptor was isolated from an adult in good health. The chain has TRBV9 and TRBJ2-3; 13 bases match TRBD2. Sequencing used peripheral blood, obtained on day 0 of AZD1222 vaccination. Here the CDR3 reads CASSVGTSGGVGSDTQYF. DNA for the CDR3: TGTGCCAGCAGCGTTGGTACTAGCGGGGGGGTCGGCTCAGATACGCAGTATTTT.